These 15 T cell receptor beta chains came from one sample sequenced in a study of T cell changes during pregnancy in multiple sclerosis. This table comes from immunoSEQ multiplex PCR, and its TCRdb copy is limited to in-frame clones, with some not included. This table holds 39,000 or so clones, around 91% found once. This sample comprised CD8+ T cells from peripheral blood mononuclear cells, obtained in the first trimester of pregnancy. The receptors shown here come from a female donor with multiple sclerosis, enrolled in a pregnancy study.

In DNA, the CDR3 is TGTGCCAGCAGCTTAGGACAGGGGATTCCCTACGAGCAGTACTTC. Encoded protein: CASSLGQGIPYEQYF. This rearrangement joins TRBV13 to TRBJ2-7, with 7 bases fitting TRBD1. The V segment lost 0 bases and the J segment 2 bases; nucleotides outside the gene matches: 4. In germline, CDR1 is PRHDT, CDR2 FYEKMQ (reference sequence). The CDR3 totals 15 residues.

A single count supports this clone. The chain carries TRBV29-1 and TRBJ2-7; no reliable D call. The ends were cut back, 4 bases at V and 3 bases at J, with 10 bases in the middle. The CDR3 totals 12 residues. The germline V gene has CDR1 SQVTM and CDR2 ANQGSEA. CDR3: CSVVLGDYEQYF. CDR3 DNA sequence: TGCAGCGTTGTCCTTGGAGACTACGAGCAGTACTTC.

The V gene is TRBV5-5, the J gene TRBJ2-7; 7 positions agree with TRBD2. This CDR3 comprises 14 residues. Unmatched junction bases numbered 7, after V lost 4 bases and J lost 3 bases. Germline CDR1 and CDR2: SGHKS and YYEKEE (reference sequence). The CDR3 DNA is TGTGCCAGCAGCCCAACGGGCGGGAGCTACGAGCAGTACTTC. It translates to CASSPTGGSYEQYF. Full variable domain (missing parts from reference TRBV5-5 and TRBJ2-7): DAGVTQSPTHLIKTRGQQVTLRCSPISGHKSVSWYQQVLGQGPQFIFQYYEKEERGRGNFPDRFSARQFPNYSSELNVNALLLGDSALYLCASSPTGGSYEQYFGPGTRLTVT.

The chain recombines TRBV12-5 with TRBJ1-3; D is unclear. Germline V gene sequence: CDR1 LGHNT, CDR2 FRNRAP. Trimming removed 5 bases at V and 4 bases at J, with 9 bases between. The CDR3 runs to 13 residues. This CDR3 is CASGREGGNTIYF. The CDR3 DNA reads as TGTGCTAGTGGTCGGGAGGGAGGAAACACCATATATTTT.

V usage is TRBV5-5 and J usage is TRBJ1-5; 7 bases are a match to TRBD1. Germline V gene sequence: CDR1 SGHKS, CDR2 YYEKEE (reference sequence). The CDR3 sequence is 16 residues long. Trimming took 3 bases from V and 3 from J; bases not matched to a gene: 9. The CDR3, as DNA: TGTGCCAGCAGCTCTAACCCGGGACAGAACAATCAGCCCCAGCATTTT. This gives the protein CASSSNPGQNNQPQHF.

The chain carries TRBV4-1 and TRBJ1-2, with D possibly matching TRBD1 (6 bases). Between the trimmed V and J ends, which lost 8 bases and 3 bases, there was a span of 25 bases. The V gene's germline CDR1 is MGHRA and CDR2 YSYEKL. CDR3 length: 17 amino acids. The CDR3 loop is CASGNKGGNLEDYGYTF. The CDR3 DNA sequence: TGCGCCAGCGGAAATAAGGGGGGGAATCTAGAAGACTATGGCTACACCTTC.

This clone was observed once. This sample includes further DNA sequences coding for the same CDR3. CDR3 residues: CASSWGTGAYEQYF. The CDR3 DNA reads TGTGCCAGCAGTTGGGGGACAGGGGCCTACGAGCAGTACTTC. The V call is TRBV27, the J call TRBJ2-7, with 10 bases identical to TRBD1. The V gene's germline CDR1 is MNHEY and CDR2 SMNVEV (reference sequence). The V gene end was trimmed by 4 bases and the J gene end by 2 bases; junction bases not matched to a gene: 2. This CDR3 is built from 14 residues.

This clone was seen a single time. The rearrangement links TRBV27 to TRBJ2-2; D is unresolved. The CDR3 loop spans 14 amino acids. The ends were cut back, 6 bases at V and 1 base at J, with 9 bases in the middle. Germline V lookup: CDR1 MNHEY, CDR2 SMNVEV (reference sequence). The DNA of the CDR3 is TGTGCCAGCAGAAGGCAGGAGAACACCGGGGAGCTGTTTTTT. It translates to CASRRQENTGELFF.

The rearrangement links TRBV7-3 to TRBJ2-5; 7 nucleotides agree with TRBD1. The germline CDR1 and CDR2 sequences are SGHTA and FQGTGA. The CDR3 is made up of 14 amino acids. V shed 4 bases, J shed 5 bases, and the junction held 7 bases outside the gene matches. The CDR3 DNA reads TGTGCCAGCAGCTCCGGACAGGCCGGGGAGACCCAGTACTTC. Translation: CASSSGQAGETQYF.

This chain connects TRBV6-6 to TRBJ1-1, with 9 positions matching TRBD1. The length of the CDR3 is 15 residues. Germline trimming cut 5 bases from V and 1 base from J; bases unmatched to any gene: 5. Looked up from germline, CDR1 is MNHNY and CDR2 is SVGAGI (reference sequence). CDR3 in DNA: TGTGCCAGCAGTCCGGACAGGGGCCGGAACACTGAAGCTTTCTTT. Protein product: CASSPDRGRNTEAFF.

J is TRBJ2-1 and V is TRBV6-4; 9 bases fit TRBD2. CDR3 length equals 13 residues. V trimming: 5 bases; J trimming: 9 bases; junction bases outside the gene matches: 5. Germline CDR1 is MRHNA and CDR2 is SNTAGT. The chain's CDR3 is CASSFSGSGEQFF. For the CDR3, the DNA is TGTGCCAGCAGTTTTAGCGGGAGTGGTGAGCAGTTCTTC.

The chain links TRBV5-6 to TRBJ2-2, with a tentative D call TRBD2 (5 bases). Germline V gives CDR1 SGHDT, CDR2 YYEEEE. The CDR3 has 14 residues. Trimming took off 0 bases at V and 13 bases at J, with 16 bases between the two ends. CDR3 sequence (DNA): TGTGCCAGCAGCTTGGTTGATAGTCCCCGGGGGCTGTTTTTT. Translating it yields CASSLVDSPRGLFF.

This clone has only a few counts. This rearrangement joins TRBV19 to TRBJ2-7, with TRBD2 matching over 7 bases. Per germline, CDR1 LNHDA and CDR2 SQIVND (reference sequence). CDR3 length: 15 amino acids. V lost 8 bases to trimming and J lost 3 bases; unmatched junction nucleotides: 13. The CDR3 spells CASAAGRGSLYEQYF. CDR3 nucleotide sequence: TGTGCCAGTGCGGCGGGGCGCGGGAGCCTCTACGAGCAGTACTTC.

This chain uses TRBV7-6 with TRBJ1-1, with D perhaps matching TRBD1 (6 bases). V was clipped by 3 bases and J by 5 bases, with 25 bases between them. Per germline, CDR1 SGHVS and CDR2 FNYEAQ. The CDR3 length is 18 residues. This chain's CDR3 is CASSFFPMVRGWRTEAFF. For the CDR3, the DNA is TGTGCCAGCAGCTTTTTCCCAATGGTAAGGGGGTGGCGGACTGAAGCTTTCTTT.

This chain connects TRBV27 to TRBJ1-6; tentative D call: TRBD1 (6 bases). V lost 5 bases to trimming and J lost 9 bases, with 17 bases between them. The CDR3 sequence is 15 residues long. Germline loops: CDR1 MNHEY, CDR2 SMNVEV (reference sequence). The CDR3 loop is CASSTAAGARSPLHF. CDR3 in DNA: TGTGCCAGCAGTACCGCCGCGGGGGCGCGTTCACCCCTCCACTTT.